This is a list of T cell receptor beta chains from one sample in a study of TIL therapy for anti-PD-1-resistant metastatic lung cancer. Libraries were prepared by immunoSEQ multiplex PCR; TCRdb keeps only in-frame clonotypes and omits some of them. The sample lists 50,000 to 65,000 clones, approximately 69% seen once, with roughly 7% in the top ten. The sample in question was blood, obtained at baseline. Receptors originate from a person aged 25 to 85 with non-small cell lung cancer. The CDR3 runs from the conserved cysteine through the conserved F or W. D genes are given only for firm matches. Only some rows state a clone size, as once, few, many or a class for expanded clones.

.,TRBJ1-3,TRBV19,TRBD1,TGTGCCAGTAGCCCCACCGGAGGGGGCGGTGGAAACACCATATATTTT,CASSPTGGGGGNTIYF
.,TRBJ1-2,TRBV4-1,.,TGCGCCAGCAGCCAAGAAGGAGTGGCAGCTAACTATGGCTACACCTTC,CASSQEGVAANYGYTF
.,TRBJ2-7,TRBV30,TRBD1,TGTGCCTGGAGCGTGAGACCGGGACAGGGGCGAGCCGAGCAGTACTTC,CAWSVRPGQGRAEQYF
.,TRBJ2-7,TRBV1,.,TGCACCAGCAGCCTCCTACAGGAAGGCCTCTCCTACGAGCAGTACTTC,CTSSLLQEGLSYEQYF
.,TRBJ2-7,TRBV7-9,TRBD2,TGTGCCAGCAGCCTATTAGCGGGCTACGAGCAGTACTTC,CASSLLAGYEQYF
.,TRBJ2-5,TRBV5-5,.,TGTGCCAGCAGCACCCTAGGGGGATCCGCGGAGGAGACCCAGTACTTC,CASSTLGGSAEETQYF
once,TRBJ1-2,TRBV7-9,TRBD1,TGTGCCAGCAGCTATTGGGGACAGTTCTATGGCTACACCTTC,CASSYWGQFYGYTF
once,TRBJ2-1,TRBV5-4,.,TGTGCCAGCAGCTCCAAAGACAGCTACAATGAGCAGTTCTTC,CASSSKDSYNEQFF
.,TRBJ1-1,TRBV5-1,.,TGCGCCAGCAGCTTGGACAGCCGGAACACTGAAGCTTTCTTT,CASSLDSRNTEAFF
.,TRBJ2-2,TRBV4-1,.,TGCGCCAGCAGCCAAGTGCCGTCCTATCCCGGGGAGCTGTTTTTT,CASSQVPSYPGELFF
.,TRBJ2-2,TRBV28,.,TGTGCCAGCAGGGCGGGGAGCGGTAACACCGGGGAGCTGTTTTTT,CASRAGSGNTGELFF
few,TRBJ1-2,TRBV7-3,.,TGTGCCAGCAGCTTAAATCCCGGGACGGCCTGGGGCTACACCTTC,CASSLNPGTAWGYTF
.,TRBJ1-5,TRBV2,.,TGTGCCAGCAGTTTCGGGCAGAATCAGCCCCAGCATTTT,CASSFGQNQPQHF
.,TRBJ2-5,TRBV29-1,.,TGCAGCGTTGTATCGGTCCGACAAGAGACCCAGTACTTC,CSVVSVRQETQYF
.,TRBJ1-4,TRBV7-9,.,TGTGCCAGCAGCAAAGGACAGAGCCCAAATGAAAAACTGTTTTTT,CASSKGQSPNEKLFF